This section outlines one T cell receptor beta chain sequence together with its context. No antigen is known for it. The data stem from a study of blood T cells in healthy people across ages. Study-wide results and limits: A greater number of naive CD4+ cells and higher diversity distinguished long-lived donors from aged donors.

Then a second PCR, running roughly 7 to 11 cycles, was carried out with a sample-barcoded 5' primer and a J-beta primer mix. From the 5' RACE reads, TCRdb called clonotypes with MiXCR, one entry per CDR3 protein. Of roughly 1,700,000 distinct CDR3 sequences listed, 28% are singletons. The sample was blood. The sequence was obtained from a woman aged 25-40 years in good health.

CDR3 protein: CASSRRAISPEYGYTF. CDR3 nucleotides: TGTGCCAGCAGCCGCCGGGCTATCTCCCCAGAATATGGCTACACCTTC. J is TRBJ1-2 and V is TRBV14; D not certain. Per germline, CDR1 SGHDN and CDR2 FVKESK. The CDR3 consists of 16 residues. V lost 4 bases to trimming and J lost 5 bases, with 20 bases between them.